The 11 T cell receptor beta chains given below trace back to one sample, sequenced in a study of T-cell memory formation after mild COVID-19. Using its own MiXCR run on the 5' RACE reads, TCRdb lists one record per CDR3 protein. The sample has 240,000 or so distinct CDR3 sequences; 8% to 10% are singletons. Sequenced input: PBMCs or a T cell subset sorted from them (not recorded which). The receptors here all came from a man younger than 35 who had mild COVID-19 (a few samples of this study predate the infection). Cell type and time point are not known.

This chain uses TRBV10-1 with TRBJ1-4, with 8 bases aligning to TRBD1. The J segment lost 7 bases and the V segment lost 3 bases, leaving 4 bases of the junction unmatched. The CDR3 contains 14 residues. The V gene's germline CDR1 is WNHNN and CDR2 SYGVQD (reference sequence). The CDR3 DNA reads as TGCGCCAGCAGTGAAGGAGACAGGGGTGAAAAACTGTTTTTT. It is translated as CASSEGDRGEKLFF.

A few counts support this clonotype. V is TRBV5-1 and J is TRBJ1-2; 9 positions agree with TRBD1. The germline V gene has CDR1 SGHRS and CDR2 YFSETQ. The junction had 13 bases not matched to a gene; V was cut back by 10 bases and J by 0 bases. The CDR3 runs 16 residues. In nucleotides, the CDR3 is TGCGCCTGCCAGAAGGGGACAGGGACTGCTAACTATGGCTACACCTTC. This codes for CACQKGTGTANYGYTF.

This clonotype was detected only a few times. V gene TRBV29-1 combines with J gene TRBJ1-4, with a weak D call TRBD1 (6 bases). Trimming removed 7 bases from V and 11 bases from J, with 11 bases in between. The CDR3 totals 10 residues. Germline V gives CDR1 SQVTM, CDR2 ANQGSEA. CDR3 sequence reads: CSGYREKLFF. The CDR3 DNA is TGCAGCGGTTACAGGGAGAAACTGTTTTTT.

The V and J genes are TRBV5-1 and TRBJ2-3; TRBD1 agrees at 7 bases. The V gene's germline CDR1 is SGHRS and CDR2 YFSETQ. With V trimmed by 0 bases and J by 4 bases, 8 bases remained unmatched. This CDR3 contains 16 residues. This CDR3 reads CASSLERTGRADTQYF. In DNA form, the CDR3 reads TGCGCCAGCAGCTTGGAGAGGACAGGCCGAGCAGATACGCAGTATTTT.

This clonotype was picked up many times. The gene calls are TRBV28 and TRBJ2-7; no definite D call. Germline lookup yields CDR1 MDHEN and CDR2 SYDVKM. Trimming removed 4 bases at V and 12 bases at J, with 16 bases between. The CDR3 extends over 12 amino acids. The CDR3: CASSCRARSGYV. The CDR3 nucleotides are TGTGCCAGCAGTTGTCGGGCCCGGAGTGGGTACGTC.

The rearrangement uses TRBV4-3 and TRBJ2-3; 14 nucleotides align to TRBD2. Unmatched junction bases numbered 1, after V lost 1 base and J lost 4 bases. Looked up from germline, CDR1 is LGHNA and CDR2 is YSLEER. CDR3 length equals 16 residues. Here the CDR3 reads CASSQGLAGGPDTQYF. The CDR3 DNA follows: TGCGCCAGCAGCCAAGGACTAGCGGGGGGGCCAGATACGCAGTATTTT.

This clonotype was recorded at least ten times. The chain carries TRBV20-1 and TRBJ2-7; 7 bases align to TRBD2. V dropped 5 bases and J dropped 6; count of bases not matched to a gene: 13. The CDR3 extends over 14 amino acids. The germline V gene has CDR1 DFQATT and CDR2 SNEGSKA (reference sequence). The CDR3 DNA is TGCAGTGCTCCGATAGCGGGCTACGCCGGCGAGCAGTACTTC. It yields the protein CSAPIAGYAGEQYF.

A word on this clonotype: This may be a read error: a much more frequent sequence differs by one nucleotide. A read error is likely, as this CDR3 ends without the conserved phenylalanine or tryptophan. The chain is built from TRBV9 and TRBJ2-5, with 8 positions matching TRBD1. CDR3 length: 14 amino acids. Germline CDR1 reads SGDLS; CDR2 reads YYNGEE. Unmatched junction bases numbered 6, after V lost 4 bases and J lost 4 bases. The DNA of the CDR3 is TGTGCCAGCAGCAAGACAGGGGCGGGAGAGACCCAGTACTTA. Residues: CASSKTGAGETQYL.

In its sample, this clonotype was seen a few times. The chain uses TRBV27 and TRBJ2-1; no definite D call. Germline-derived CDR1 and CDR2 are MNHEY and SMNVEV (reference sequence). The CDR3 loop spans 12 amino acids. Trimming took 6 bases from V and 12 from J, leaving 15 bases between them. CDR3 DNA: TGTGCCAGCAGCCCTCCCGACCGCGGGCAGTTCTTC. Protein: CASSPPDRGQFF.

This clonotype has only a few counts. V and J are TRBV4-1 and TRBJ1-5, with D possibly TRBD1 on 5 matching bases. Germline CDR1 MGHRA, CDR2 YSYEKL. CDR3 length: 15 residues. With 4 bases removed from V and 1 base from J, the gap between germline ends came to 11 bases. CDR3 loop: CASSLTWGSNQPQHF. The DNA for the CDR3 is TGCGCCAGCAGCCTAACTTGGGGCAGCAATCAGCCCCAGCATTTT.

The V call is TRBV20-1, the J call TRBJ1-4; 9 bases are shared with TRBD1. After removal of 4 bases from V and 17 bases from J, the junction contained 8 bases not matched to a gene. In germline, CDR1 is DFQATT, CDR2 SNEGSKA (reference sequence). The CDR3 extends over 11 amino acids. The CDR3 protein is CSATHGQGIFF. The DNA for the CDR3 is TGCAGTGCTACACACGGACAGGGGATCTTTTTT.